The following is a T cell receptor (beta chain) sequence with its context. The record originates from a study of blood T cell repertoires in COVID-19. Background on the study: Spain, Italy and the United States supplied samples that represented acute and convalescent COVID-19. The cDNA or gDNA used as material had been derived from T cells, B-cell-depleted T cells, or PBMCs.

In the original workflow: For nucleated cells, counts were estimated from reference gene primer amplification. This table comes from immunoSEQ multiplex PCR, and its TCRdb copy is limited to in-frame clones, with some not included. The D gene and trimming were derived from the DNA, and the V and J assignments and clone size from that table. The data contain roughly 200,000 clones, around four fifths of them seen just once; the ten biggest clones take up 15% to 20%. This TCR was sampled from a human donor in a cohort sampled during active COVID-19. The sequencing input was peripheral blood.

CDR3 in DNA: TGCAGCGGGTACTCGCTTGGCTACACCTTC. This codes for CSGYSLGYTF. The chain combines TRBV29-1 with TRBJ1-2; D is unclear. This CDR3 is built from 10 residues. CDR1 and CDR2 from the germline V gene are SQVTM and ANQGSEA. V lost 7 bases and J 7 bases, leaving 10 bases between the germline ends.